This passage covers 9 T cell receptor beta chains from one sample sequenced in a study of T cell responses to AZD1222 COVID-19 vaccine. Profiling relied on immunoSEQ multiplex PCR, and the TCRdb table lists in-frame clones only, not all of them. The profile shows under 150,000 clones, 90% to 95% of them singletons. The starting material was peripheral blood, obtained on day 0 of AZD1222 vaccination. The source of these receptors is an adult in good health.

The CDR3 nucleotides are TGTGCCAGCAGTGAAGCGCCCCAGACAGGGACTGAAGCTTTCTTT. Residues: CASSEAPQTGTEAFF. This sequence joins TRBV2 and TRBJ1-1; 7 nucleotides line up with TRBD1. V was clipped by 0 bases and J by 5 bases; unmatched bases: 6. This CDR3 spans 15 amino acids. Germline loops: CDR1 SNHLY, CDR2 FYNNEI.

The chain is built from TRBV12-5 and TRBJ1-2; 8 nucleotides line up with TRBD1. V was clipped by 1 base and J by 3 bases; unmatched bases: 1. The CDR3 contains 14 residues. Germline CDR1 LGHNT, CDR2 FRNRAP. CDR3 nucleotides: TGTGCTAGTGGTTTGGGGGGACAGGACTATGGCTACACCTTC. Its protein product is CASGLGGQDYGYTF.

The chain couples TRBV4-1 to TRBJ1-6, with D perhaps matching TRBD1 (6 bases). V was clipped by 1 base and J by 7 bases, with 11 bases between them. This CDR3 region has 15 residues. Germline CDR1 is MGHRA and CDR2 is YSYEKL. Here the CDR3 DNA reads TGCGCCAGCAGCCAAGGCCAGGGGATGAATTCACCCCTCCACTTT. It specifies CASSQGQGMNSPLHF.

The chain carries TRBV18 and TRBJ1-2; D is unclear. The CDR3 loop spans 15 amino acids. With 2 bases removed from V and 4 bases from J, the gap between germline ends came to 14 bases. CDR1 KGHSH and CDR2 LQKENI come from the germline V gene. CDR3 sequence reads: CASSPGLKETYGYTF. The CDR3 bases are TGTGCCAGCTCACCAGGGTTGAAGGAAACCTATGGCTACACCTTC. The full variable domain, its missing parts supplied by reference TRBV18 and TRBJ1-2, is NAGVMQNPRHLVRRRGQEARLRCSPMKGHSHVYWYRQLPEEGLKFMVYLQKENIIDESGMPKERFSAEFPKEGPSILRIQQVVRGDSAAYFCASSPGLKETYGYTFGSGTRLTVV.

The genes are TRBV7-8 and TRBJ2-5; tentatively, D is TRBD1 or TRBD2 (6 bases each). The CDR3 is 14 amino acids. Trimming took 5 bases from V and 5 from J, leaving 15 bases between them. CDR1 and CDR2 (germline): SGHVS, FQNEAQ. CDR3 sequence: CASSQEGGRETQYF. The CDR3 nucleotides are TGTGCCAGCAGCCAGGAGGGGGGACGGGAGACCCAGTACTTC.

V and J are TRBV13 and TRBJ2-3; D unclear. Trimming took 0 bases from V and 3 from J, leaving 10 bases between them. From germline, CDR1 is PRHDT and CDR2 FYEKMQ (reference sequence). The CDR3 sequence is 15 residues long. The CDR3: CASSLGVARTDTQYF. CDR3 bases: TGTGCCAGCAGCTTAGGGGTAGCACGAACAGATACGCAGTATTTT. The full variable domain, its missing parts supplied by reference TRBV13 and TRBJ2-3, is AAGVIQSPRHLIKEKRETATLKCYPIPRHDTVYWYQQGPGQDPQFLISFYEKMQSDKGSIPDRFSAQQFSDYHSELNMSSLELGDSALYFCASSLGVARTDTQYFGPGTRLTVL.

The CDR3 protein is CASRFRGTRSSYNEQFF. The CDR3 bases are TGTGCAAGTCGCTTTAGGGGGACTAGAAGCTCCTACAATGAGCAGTTCTTC. The chain employs TRBV12-2 and TRBJ2-1; the listed D gene, TRBD2, was not tested against the DNA. TRBV12-2 is an annotated pseudogene. The CDR3 contains 17 residues.

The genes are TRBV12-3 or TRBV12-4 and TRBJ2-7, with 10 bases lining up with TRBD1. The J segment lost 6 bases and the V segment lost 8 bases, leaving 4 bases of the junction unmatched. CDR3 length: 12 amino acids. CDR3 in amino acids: CASLTGGLEQYF. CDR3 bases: TGTGCCAGCTTGACAGGGGGCCTCGAGCAGTACTTC.

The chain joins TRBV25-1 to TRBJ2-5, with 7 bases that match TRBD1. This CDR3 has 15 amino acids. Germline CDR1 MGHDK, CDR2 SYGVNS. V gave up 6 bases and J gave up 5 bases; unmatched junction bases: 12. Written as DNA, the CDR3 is TGTGCCAGCAGCCTCGAGGGGGCAATGTATGAGACCCAGTACTTC. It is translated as CASSLEGAMYETQYF.